This T cell receptor (beta chain) was documented in a study of T cells after yellow fever vaccination. Study outcomes and limitations: Sorted memory subsets on day 0 showed almost all vaccine-responding clonotypes to be undetectable. The booster saw the reappearance of most primary-vaccination clones (about 95% CD4, about 85% CD8). The appearance of a small share of clonotypes in both CD4 and CD8 compartments was observed.

This clonotype occurred many times. This CDR3 is built from 14 residues. J lost 5 bases, V lost 0 bases, and 3 bases had no gene match. Germline-derived CDR1 and CDR2 are SGHTA and FQGTGA. TCRdb reprocessed the 5' RACE reads with MiXCR, giving one entry per CDR3 protein. This sample carries 25,000 to 30,000 distinct CDR3 sequences, around 4.3% of them seen once, and the ten largest clones take around 35%. Material: PBMCs, either bulk or a sorted T-cell subset (CD4+, CD8+, memory, or dextramer-sorted; not recorded which), obtained on the day of the yellow fever booster vaccination. This sequence was found in a man aged 18 to 30 who received the YFV17D yellow fever vaccine. This rearrangement joins TRBV7-3 to TRBJ2-5, with 7 nucleotides matching TRBD1. As DNA, the CDR3 is TGTGCCAGCAGCTTAACAGGGGGCCTGGAGACCCAGTACTTC. It translates to CASSLTGGLETQYF.